These T cell receptor beta chains were read from a single sample in a study of regulatory T cells in long-lasting Graves disease. MiXCR was run by TCRdb on the multiplex PCR reads, yielding one entry per CDR3 protein. Among 530,000 or so distinct CDR3 sequences listed, 15% to 20% were seen once. This sample was also put to use in a study of T cells in Graves' hyperthyroidism and ophthalmopathy.

The specimen comprised peripheral blood mononuclear cells (PBMCs), sampled at new diagnosis, from a patient treated with antithyroid drugs. The receptor source for this set is a man in his late teens or twenties with Graves disease. Both conserved end residues are trimmed from each CDR3. The order of the fields is J gene, V gene, CDR3 protein.

TRBJ2-1	TRBV12-3/TRBV12-4	ASSLSGPSYNEQF
TRBJ2-1	TRBV7-6	ASSPTLNSYNEQF
TRBJ2-5	TRBV3-1	ASSHPGLAGDWLGETQY
TRBJ2-2	TRBV27	ASSFGQGGPPGELF
TRBJ2-5	TRBV5-4	ASSLASYQETQY
TRBJ2-3	TRBV29-1	SVGQGANVDTQY
TRBJ2-7	TRBV15	ATSREAGGGTTYEQY
TRBJ2-3	TRBV7-9	ASSLYVRATDTQY
TRBJ2-7	TRBV27	ASRLGLAGVYEQY
TRBJ2-5	TRBV6-1	ASTQRTSGTLRETQY